The clone carrying this T cell receptor (beta chain) was counted a few times. Its antigen is still unknown. From germline, CDR1 is SGDLS and CDR2 YYNGEE. Unmatched junction bases numbered 3, after V lost 3 bases and J lost 7 bases. CDR3 length: 12 residues. The record originates from a study of cytomegalovirus exposure and HLA in healthy donors. Notes on the study in general: Presence/absence results assume similar sequencing depth per donor, which may not hold. CMV serostatus was the sole immune exposure information available. Previously analyzed data showed that most TCR beta V segments were productive at a frequency of about 90% or about 30%. Sequencing had likely introduced a cluster of highly shared sequence variants as an artifact.

Primers for the PCR totalled 60 Vbeta and 13 Jbeta. Some clones are missing from TCRdb's copy, which holds only in-frame ones; the method was immunoSEQ multiplex PCR. In the table there are about 79,000 clones, around 68% of which are singletons. J is TRBJ1-2 and V is TRBV9, with 7 positions matching TRBD1. Sequences were obtained from PBMCs. The source is a middle-aged man in good health and CMV-seropositive. CDR3 in amino acids: CASSDRGCGYTF. The CDR3 coding sequence is TGTGCCAGCAGCGACAGGGGTTGTGGCTACACCTTC.